This entry lists 20 T cell receptor beta chains sequenced from one sample in a study of siplizumab effects on memory and regulatory T cells. Generated by immunoSEQ multiplex PCR, the TCRdb table keeps only in-frame clones and is missing some. The sample yields tens of thousands of clones, about 90% seen once. Sequenced: naive CD8+ T cells sorted from blood. The receptors were gathered from a human donor in good health.

The CDR3, as DNA: TGCAGCGTTGTTGGCCATGGGGGGATATTATACAATGAGCAGTTCTTC. Its protein product is CSVVGHGGILYNEQFF. This chain joins TRBV29-1 and TRBJ2-1; D possibly corresponds to TRBD2 (6 bases). Trimming removed 4 bases from V and 4 bases from J, with 20 bases in between. The CDR3 is made up of 16 amino acids. Per germline, CDR1 SQVTM and CDR2 ANQGSEA.

This sequence joins TRBV9 and TRBJ2-7; 8 bases fit TRBD2. The length of the CDR3 is 17 residues. Unmatched junction bases numbered 12, after V lost 4 bases and J lost 0 bases. From germline, CDR1 is SGDLS and CDR2 YYNGEE. CDR3 region: CASSPLRGRGASYEQYF. The CDR3 nucleotides are TGTGCCAGCAGCCCCCTCCGAGGGCGGGGGGCCTCCTACGAGCAGTACTTC.

The rearrangement joins TRBV19 to TRBJ2-7; a possible D gene is TRBD1 (6 bases). The germline V gene has CDR1 LNHDA and CDR2 SQIVND (reference sequence). There are 13 residues in the CDR3. V dropped 2 bases and J dropped 3 bases, with 8 bases sitting between them. This CDR3 reads CASSITGYYEQYF. The CDR3, as DNA: TGTGCCAGTAGTATAACAGGGTACTACGAGCAGTACTTC.

The genes are TRBV7-2 and TRBJ1-1, with 8 positions matching TRBD1. Unmatched junction bases numbered 4, after V lost 3 bases and J lost 4 bases. This CDR3 is built from 14 residues. Per germline, CDR1 SGHTA and CDR2 FQGNSA. The CDR3 nucleotides read TGTGCCAGCAGCTTTCAGGGGGCAGGCACTGAAGCTTTCTTT. As protein: CASSFQGAGTEAFF.

This sequence joins TRBV5-1 and TRBJ1-2; D gene ambiguous. The CDR3 is 13 residues long. Germline V gene data show CDR1 as SGHRS and CDR2 as YFSETQ. With 1 base removed from V and 2 bases from J, the gap between germline ends came to 6 bases. The DNA of the CDR3 is TGCGCCAGCAGCTTGTTGGGGAACTATGGCTACACCTTC. Protein product: CASSLLGNYGYTF. The variable domain in full, completed from reference TRBV5-1 and TRBJ1-2, reads KAGVTQTPRYLIKTRGQQVTLSCSPISGHRSVSWYQQTPGQGLQFLFEYFSETQRNKGNFPGRFSGRQFSNSRSEMNVSTLELGDSALYLCASSLLGNYGYTFGSGTRLTVV.

V and J are TRBV4-1 and TRBJ2-7, with a weak D call TRBD2 (5 bases). The CDR3 consists of 13 residues. Germline lookup yields CDR1 MGHRA and CDR2 YSYEKL. V was clipped by 4 bases and J by 5 bases, with 12 bases between them. CDR3 sequence (DNA): TGCGCCAGCAGCCGTGCGGGTTCGGACGAGCAGTACTTC. Translating it yields CASSRAGSDEQYF.

The chain carries TRBV11-2 and TRBJ2-7; TRBD2 agrees at 9 bases. The CDR3 extends over 15 amino acids. The trim removed 5 bases at V and 3 bases at J, leaving 8 bases unmatched. CDR1 and CDR2 from the germline V gene are SGHAT and FQNNGV. CDR3 nucleotides: TGTGCCAGCAGCCCCTTTAGCGGGAGCAACTACGAGCAGTACTTC. This gives the protein CASSPFSGSNYEQYF.

This chain connects TRBV16 to TRBJ2-7; perhaps TRBD1 as D (5 bases). Germline assignment: CDR1 KGHSY and CDR2 FQNENV. The CDR3 has 14 residues. Trimming stripped 4 bases from V and 0 bases from J, with 10 bases between. CDR3 nucleotide sequence: TGTGCCAGCAGCCCCGGCAGGGACTCCTACGAGCAGTACTTC. This sequence encodes CASSPGRDSYEQYF.

The chain joins TRBV30 to TRBJ2-1; 7 bases are shared with TRBD2. J lost 2 bases, V lost 0 bases, and 7 bases had no gene match. CDR1 GTSNPN and CDR2 SVGIG come from the germline V gene (reference sequence). The CDR3 is made up of 16 amino acids. This CDR3 reads CAWSVMGEGPYNEQFF. The CDR3 bases are TGTGCCTGGAGTGTAATGGGGGAGGGTCCCTACAATGAGCAGTTCTTC.

V usage is TRBV29-1 and J usage is TRBJ1-3; a weak D match, TRBD1 (5 bases). Trimming removed 5 bases at V and 8 bases at J, with 19 bases between. The CDR3 totals 14 residues. From germline, CDR1 is SQVTM and CDR2 ANQGSEA. CDR3 sequence reads: CSVPGSGPSDTIYF. In nucleotides, the CDR3 is TGCAGCGTTCCCGGCTCAGGGCCTTCGGACACCATATATTTT.

This rearrangement joins TRBV9 to TRBJ1-5; D is perhaps TRBD1 (5 bases). This CDR3 region has 15 residues. Trimming took 2 bases from V and 6 from J, leaving 15 bases between them. CDR1 and CDR2 from the germline V gene are SGDLS and YYNGEE. CDR3 DNA sequence: TGTGCCAGCAGCGTGGCGGGGGGTCCAGGTCAGCCCCAGCATTTT. Its protein is CASSVAGGPGQPQHF.

The rearrangement joins TRBV7-9 to TRBJ2-1, with TRBD1 matching over 11 bases. CDR3 size: 17 residues. Germline CDR1 and CDR2: SEHNR and FQNEAQ (reference sequence). J lost 4 bases, V lost 5 bases, and 10 bases had no gene match. CDR3 amino acids: CASSHNAGDRGYNEQFF. The CDR3 region has the DNA TGTGCCAGCAGCCACAACGCAGGGGACAGGGGGTACAATGAGCAGTTCTTC.

V and J are TRBV6-1 and TRBJ2-3; 10 nucleotides match TRBD2. Trimming at V came to 4 bases and at J to 7 bases, leaving 11 bases not matched to a gene. This CDR3 region has 16 residues. Germline loops: CDR1 MNHNS, CDR2 SASEGT. CDR3 sequence reads: CASSALSGGANHTQYF. Written as DNA, the CDR3 is TGTGCCAGCAGTGCGCTAAGCGGGGGGGCCAACCATACGCAGTATTTT.

This clone was found once. The chain is built from TRBV19 and TRBJ2-7; TRBD2 is a possible D gene (5 bases). The length of the CDR3 is 10 residues. V was trimmed by 11 bases and J by 7 bases, leaving 12 bases between them. Germline V gives CDR1 LNHDA, CDR2 SQIVND (reference sequence). DNA of the CDR3: TGTGCCTATGATACGGGGGAGCAGTACTTC. Its protein is CAYDTGEQYF.

The chain carries TRBV11-2 and TRBJ1-1, with D tentatively TRBD1 (6 bases). The ends were cut back, 8 bases at V and 7 bases at J, with 17 bases in the middle. The CDR3 runs to 13 residues. CDR1 SGHAT and CDR2 FQNNGV come from the germline V gene. Written as DNA, the CDR3 is TGTGCCAGCGGCCAGGGGCCCCTGATTGAAGCTTTCTTT. It encodes CASGQGPLIEAFF.

The chain is built from TRBV9 and TRBJ1-2; D call uncertain. Germline V gene lookup returns CDR1 SGDLS and CDR2 YYNGEE. V was pared by 0 bases and J by 4 bases, with 10 bases between. This CDR3 has 14 amino acids. The CDR3: CASSVAQEGYGYTF. The CDR3 DNA sequence: TGTGCCAGCAGCGTAGCTCAGGAAGGCTATGGCTACACCTTC.

The rearrangement links TRBV5-4 to TRBJ2-2; no firm D call. The CDR3 spans 16 residues. The germline V gene encodes CDR1 SGHNT and CDR2 YYREEE (reference sequence). Trimming pared 4 bases from V and 7 bases from J, leaving 20 bases between. This CDR3 is CASSLPLGPSDGELFF. CDR3 coding DNA: TGTGCCAGCAGCCTGCCCTTGGGCCCGAGCGACGGGGAGCTGTTTTTT.

This clone was detected only once. In DNA form, the CDR3 reads TGTGCCAGTAGTATAGGGATTTGGGAGCTGTTTTTT. Amino acids: CASSIGIWELFF. The chain is built from TRBV19 and TRBJ2-2; D not resolved. The CDR3 spans 12 residues. Trimming left V 1 base short and J 9 bases short, with 6 bases between. Germline V lookup: CDR1 LNHDA, CDR2 SQIVND (reference sequence).

V is TRBV9 and J is TRBJ1-5; D not certain. Germline V gene sequence: CDR1 SGDLS, CDR2 YYNGEE. The V gene lost 4 bases and the J gene lost 9 bases, with 11 bases spanning the gap. This CDR3 spans 12 amino acids. The CDR3, as DNA: TGTGCCAGCAGCCGAGGCAGCGCGCCCCAGCATTTT. It specifies CASSRGSAPQHF.

V gene TRBV5-6 combines with J gene TRBJ2-5; 10 nucleotides agree with TRBD1. The V gene's germline CDR1 is SGHDT and CDR2 YYEEEE. The CDR3 covers 14 residues. Trimming took 4 bases from V and 5 from J; bases not matched to a gene: 5. DNA of the CDR3: TGTGCCAGCAGCCTTGGACAGGGGGTCGAGACCCAGTACTTC. This translates into CASSLGQGVETQYF.